The 20 T cell receptor beta chains listed next were all sequenced from one sample in a study of blood T cell repertoires in COVID-19. Using immunoSEQ multiplex PCR, the repertoire was profiled, and TCRdb retains in-frame clones only, with some absent. The sample holds roughly 120,000 clones, about two thirds seen once. The sample comprised peripheral blood. These receptors were collected from a human donor with acute or convalescent COVID-19. The donor label of this sample is uncertain.

This chain joins TRBV5-1 and TRBJ1-5; 7 bases fit TRBD1. With V trimmed by 3 bases and J by 6 bases, 15 bases remained unmatched. CDR3 length: 17 residues. From germline, CDR1 is SGHRS and CDR2 YFSETQ. In nucleotides, the CDR3 is TGCGCCAGCAGCTCCCTAACTAGACAGGGAGAGGGTCAGCCCCAGCATTTT. This encodes CASSSLTRQGEGQPQHF.

This clone was detected a few times. The rearrangement links TRBV5-1 to TRBJ1-2, with TRBD1 as a possible D gene (5 bases). Germline CDR1 SGHRS, CDR2 YFSETQ. The CDR3 runs 13 residues. V shed 1 base and J shed 8 bases, with 12 bases lying between them. The CDR3 region has the DNA TGCGCCAGCAGCTTGTGGGGCGCGGGGGGCTACACCTTC. This gives the protein CASSLWGAGGYTF.

The V call is TRBV4-1, the J call TRBJ1-6; maybe TRBD1 (6 bases). The V gene's germline CDR1 is MGHRA and CDR2 YSYEKL. The CDR3 runs to 18 residues. The germline V and J ends were trimmed by 0 bases and 6 bases, with 18 bases remaining between them. The CDR3 DNA sequence: TGCGCCAGCAGCCAAGATCCCGGGTGGGGACAAATTAATTCACCCCTCCACTTT. Protein: CASSQDPGWGQINSPLHF.

This sequence joins TRBV7-8 and TRBJ2-3, with 7 bases aligning to TRBD2. V lost 3 bases, J lost 5 bases, and 11 bases stayed unmatched. The CDR3 sequence is 16 residues long. Germline assignment: CDR1 SGHVS and CDR2 FQNEAQ. The CDR3 is CASSFRDYSVLDTQYF. CDR3 in DNA: TGTGCCAGCAGCTTCAGGGACTACTCGGTTTTAGATACGCAGTATTTT.

The chain employs TRBV7-4 and TRBJ1-5, with a weak D call TRBD1 (6 bases). The length of the CDR3 is 16 residues. The germline V gene has CDR1 SGHVT and CDR2 SQSDAQ. V lost 5 bases and J lost 7, with 21 bases in between. Here the CDR3 DNA reads TGTGCCAGCAGCGTTTGCCGGGACATATGGGAACAGCCCCAGCATTTT. Its translation: CASSVCRDIWEQPQHF.

The gene calls are TRBV11-2 and TRBJ1-1; 9 positions match TRBD1. Germline-derived CDR1 and CDR2 are SGHAT and FQNNGV. This CDR3 is built from 16 residues. Trimming removed 3 bases from V and 0 bases from J; junction bases left unmatched: 5. CDR3 in DNA: TGTGCCAGCAGCTTTACAGGGGGCGAGGTGAACACTGAAGCTTTCTTT. This sequence encodes CASSFTGGEVNTEAFF.

DNA of the CDR3: TGTGCCAGTAGGCCGAGCGGGGTGAACACCGGGGAGCTGTTTTTT. It codes for CASRPSGVNTGELFF. The J gene is TRBJ2-2, the V gene TRBV19; 7 nucleotides agree with TRBD2. Germline V lookup: CDR1 LNHDA, CDR2 SQIVND (reference sequence). Trimming at V came to 6 bases and at J to 1 base, leaving 5 bases not matched to a gene. This CDR3 contains 15 residues.

This chain connects TRBV28 to TRBJ2-7; possible D gene TRBD1, 5 bases. The CDR3 runs 11 residues. V lost 9 bases and J 6 bases, leaving 12 bases between the germline ends. CDR1 is MDHEN, CDR2 SYDVKM, per germline. CDR3 DNA: TGTGCCAGTAAGTTTAGGGGCGAGCAGTACGTC. Translation: CASKFRGEQYV.

The chain is built from TRBV13 and TRBJ1-1, with TRBD1 matching over 8 bases. In germline, CDR1 is PRHDT, CDR2 FYEKMQ (reference sequence). This CDR3 contains 15 residues. With V trimmed by 5 bases and J by 1 base, 6 bases remained unmatched. This CDR3 reads CASSTGQGGNTEAFF. In DNA, the CDR3 is TGTGCCAGCAGCACAGGACAGGGAGGGAACACTGAAGCTTTCTTT. The whole variable domain, filled in from reference TRBV13 and TRBJ1-1, reads AAGVIQSPRHLIKEKRETATLKCYPIPRHDTVYWYQQGPGQDPQFLISFYEKMQSDKGSIPDRFSAQQFSDYHSELNMSSLELGDSALYFCASSTGQGGNTEAFFGQGTRLTVV.

This rearrangement joins TRBV4-1 to TRBJ2-3, with 9 positions matching TRBD1. With 4 bases clipped from V and 2 bases from J, the junction kept 7 bases outside the gene matches. CDR3 length: 16 amino acids. Germline assignment: CDR1 MGHRA and CDR2 YSYEKL. The CDR3 DNA reads as TGCGCCAGCAGCCGGGCTGGGACAGGGACCACAGATACGCAGTATTTT. This translates into CASSRAGTGTTDTQYF.

This clone appeared a few times. The rearrangement uses TRBV5-1 and TRBJ1-2; 11 nucleotides agree with TRBD1. The germline V gene has CDR1 SGHRS and CDR2 YFSETQ. Trimming at V came to 4 bases and at J to 7 bases, leaving 6 bases not matched to a gene. CDR3 length: 14 amino acids. CDR3 in amino acids: CASSTDRGLGGYTF. CDR3 DNA sequence: TGCGCCAGCAGCACGGACAGGGGGCTCGGTGGCTACACCTTC. Together with reference TRBV5-1 and TRBJ1-2, the CDR3 gives the full variable domain: KAGVTQTPRYLIKTRGQQVTLSCSPISGHRSVSWYQQTPGQGLQFLFEYFSETQRNKGNFPGRFSGRQFSNSRSEMNVSTLELGDSALYLCASSTDRGLGGYTFGSGTRLTVV.

This sequence joins TRBV7-6 and TRBJ1-2; 11 bases line up with TRBD1. Looked up from germline, CDR1 is SGHVS and CDR2 is FNYEAQ. The V gene end was trimmed by 7 bases and the J gene end by 7 bases; junction bases not matched to a gene: 8. The CDR3 contains 14 residues. The CDR3 nucleotides are TGTGCCAGCAAAACCGGGACAGGGGGTGGTGGCTACACCTTC. It specifies CASKTGTGGGGYTF.

CDR3 coding DNA: TGTGCCAGCAGCTGGACGCGGGGCGAGCAGTACTTC. Translated: CASSWTRGEQYF. The chain has TRBV12-3 or TRBV12-4 and TRBJ2-7; D might be TRBD2 (6 bases). This CDR3 spans 12 amino acids. Trimming cost V 6 bases and J 6 bases, with 12 bases left between them.

This chain connects TRBV11-2 to TRBJ1-2; D uncertain. The CDR3 is 13 amino acids. Germline V gives CDR1 SGHAT, CDR2 FQNNGV. The V and J ends lost 1 base and 4 bases respectively, with 7 bases between them. This chain's CDR3 is CASSLGLAYGYTF. The CDR3, as DNA: TGTGCCAGCAGCTTAGGCCTAGCCTATGGCTACACCTTC.

The chain carries TRBV5-1 and TRBJ2-7; D not certain. The CDR3 totals 14 residues. Germline V CDR1 and CDR2: SGHRS, YFSETQ. Trimming pared 0 bases from V and 1 base from J, leaving 8 bases between. The DNA of the CDR3 is TGCGCCAGCAGCTTGGATGGCAGGTCCTACGAGCAGTACTTC. Translation gives CASSLDGRSYEQYF. Full variable domain (missing parts from reference TRBV5-1 and TRBJ2-7): KAGVTQTPRYLIKTRGQQVTLSCSPISGHRSVSWYQQTPGQGLQFLFEYFSETQRNKGNFPGRFSGRQFSNSRSEMNVSTLELGDSALYLCASSLDGRSYEQYFGPGTRLTVT.

The chain recombines TRBV6-5 with TRBJ2-5, with 7 nucleotides matching TRBD1. The CDR3 totals 15 residues. Germline V CDR1 and CDR2: MNHEY, SVGAGI. Trimming at V came to 9 bases and at J to 3 bases, leaving 13 bases not matched to a gene. CDR3 protein: CASKHRGHQEETQYF. Here the CDR3 DNA reads TGTGCCAGTAAGCACAGGGGACACCAAGAAGAGACCCAGTACTTC.

This chain connects TRBV15 to TRBJ1-2, with D possibly matching TRBD1 (5 bases). Trimming stripped 0 bases from V and 2 bases from J, with 10 bases between. Germline CDR1 and CDR2: LNHNV and YYDKDF (reference sequence). This CDR3 has 15 residues. CDR3 DNA sequence: TGTGCCACCAGCAGAGAGCAGACAGCAAACTATGGCTACACCTTC. Translation gives CATSREQTANYGYTF.

This clone has more than one count but fewer than ten. Here the CDR3 DNA reads TGCGCCAGCCAGGGTTCCGGAGGGGACTATGGCTACACCTTC. Translating gives CASQGSGGDYGYTF. The chain uses TRBV10-2 and TRBJ1-2, with a possible D match to TRBD1 (5 bases). CDR3 length: 14 residues. The V gene's germline CDR1 is WSHSY and CDR2 SAAADI. The germline V and J ends were trimmed by 8 bases and 3 bases, with 16 bases remaining between them.

The rearrangement uses TRBV7-2 and TRBJ2-7, with 12 bases matching TRBD2. This CDR3 contains 15 residues. Germline lookup yields CDR1 SGHTA and CDR2 FQGNSA. After removal of 3 bases from V and 3 bases from J, the junction contained 3 bases not matched to a gene. The CDR3 spells CASSFLAGGNYEQYF. The CDR3 DNA reads TGTGCCAGCAGCTTTCTAGCGGGGGGGAACTACGAGCAGTACTTC.

The chain is built from TRBV21-1 and TRBJ2-5; the D segment call TRBD2 is taken from the table without a DNA check. TRBV21-1 is a pseudogene segment. The CDR3 extends over 18 amino acids. The CDR3 here is CASSKYREGSPDRETQYF. The DNA for the CDR3 is TGTGCCAGCAGCAAATACAGGGAGGGTAGCCCCGACCGAGAGACCCAGTACTTC.